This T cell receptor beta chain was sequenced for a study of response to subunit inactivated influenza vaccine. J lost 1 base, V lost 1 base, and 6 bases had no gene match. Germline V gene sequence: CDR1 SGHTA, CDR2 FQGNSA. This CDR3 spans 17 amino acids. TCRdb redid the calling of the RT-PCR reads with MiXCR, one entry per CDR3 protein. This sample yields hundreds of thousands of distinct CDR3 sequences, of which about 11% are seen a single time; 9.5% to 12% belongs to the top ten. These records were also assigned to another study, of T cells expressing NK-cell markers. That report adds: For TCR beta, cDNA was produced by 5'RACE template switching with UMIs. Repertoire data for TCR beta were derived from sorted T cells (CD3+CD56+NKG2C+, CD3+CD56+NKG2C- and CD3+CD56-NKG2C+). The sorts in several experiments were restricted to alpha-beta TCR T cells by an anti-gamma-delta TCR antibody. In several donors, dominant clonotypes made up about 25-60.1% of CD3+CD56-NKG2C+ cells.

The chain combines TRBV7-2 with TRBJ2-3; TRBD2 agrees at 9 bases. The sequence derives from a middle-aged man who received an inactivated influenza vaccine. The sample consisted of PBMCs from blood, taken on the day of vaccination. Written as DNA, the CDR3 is TGTGCCAGCAGCTTAGTCGCGGGAGGGGTTGGCACAGATACGCAGTATTTT. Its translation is CASSLVAGGVGTDTQYF.